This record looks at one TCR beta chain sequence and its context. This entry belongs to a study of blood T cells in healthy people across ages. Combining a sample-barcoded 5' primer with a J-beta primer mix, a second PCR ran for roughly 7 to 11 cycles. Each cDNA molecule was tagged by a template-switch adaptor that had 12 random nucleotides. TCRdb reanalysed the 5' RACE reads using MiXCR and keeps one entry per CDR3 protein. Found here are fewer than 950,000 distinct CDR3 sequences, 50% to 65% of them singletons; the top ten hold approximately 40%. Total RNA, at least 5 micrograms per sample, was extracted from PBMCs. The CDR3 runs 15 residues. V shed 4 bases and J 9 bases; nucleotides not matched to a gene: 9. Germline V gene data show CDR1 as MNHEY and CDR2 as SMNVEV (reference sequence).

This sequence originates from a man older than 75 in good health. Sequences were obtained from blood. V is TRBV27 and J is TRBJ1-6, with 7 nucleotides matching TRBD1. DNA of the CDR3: TGTGCCAGCAGTTCACAGGGGAGATTGGGTTCACCCCTCCACTTT. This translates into CASSSQGRLGSPLHF.